One sample yielded the 5 T cell receptor beta chains listed below, sequenced in a study of cytomegalovirus exposure and HLA in healthy donors. PCR used 60 Vbeta primers and 13 Jbeta primers. Method: immunoSEQ multiplex PCR; TCRdb's copy keeps in-frame clones and lacks some. The sample consists of about 70,000 clones, roughly 81% of them appearing once. Sequenced sample: PBMCs. These receptors were obtained from a human donor in good health.

The CDR3 loop reads CASSIGSNSNQPQHF. In DNA, the CDR3 is TGTGCCAGTAGTATAGGAAGCAATAGCAATCAGCCCCAGCATTTT. V and J are TRBV19 and TRBJ1-5; D remains unclear. CDR1 and CDR2 from the germline V gene are LNHDA and SQIVND (reference sequence). The CDR3 has 15 residues. Trimming took 1 base from V and 0 from J, leaving 7 bases between them.

The rearrangement joins TRBV18 to TRBJ2-7; TRBD1 matches at 9 bases. Losses at the gene ends were 3 bases for V and 5 bases for J; bases not matched to a gene: 2. Per the germline V gene, CDR1 is KGHSH and CDR2 is LQKENI. The CDR3 length is 13 residues. The CDR3 loop reads CASSPGTGNEQYF. The CDR3 bases are TGTGCCAGCTCACCCGGGACAGGGAACGAGCAGTACTTC.

This chain links TRBV11-2 with TRBJ2-7; TRBD1 matches 9 bases. J was trimmed by 6 bases and V by 5 bases; bases with no gene match: 11. The CDR3 is 15 residues long. Germline lookup yields CDR1 SGHAT and CDR2 FQNNGV. In DNA, the CDR3 is TGTGCCAGCAGCCCGACCGGGACAGGGAGGGCCGAGCAGTACTTC. Its translation is CASSPTGTGRAEQYF.

The rearrangement links TRBV18 to TRBJ2-4; 9 bases map to TRBD2. From germline, CDR1 is KGHSH and CDR2 LQKENI. The J segment lost 7 bases and the V segment lost 0 bases, leaving 1 base of the junction unmatched. The CDR3 consists of 14 residues. This CDR3 is CASSPPTSGNIQYF. The CDR3 coding sequence is TGTGCCAGCTCACCACCTACTAGCGGGAACATTCAGTACTTC.

The genes are TRBV30 and TRBJ1-1, with 7 positions matching TRBD1. The CDR3 sequence is 14 residues long. The V segment lost 2 bases and the J segment 7 bases; nucleotides outside the gene matches: 10. Germline CDR1 reads GTSNPN; CDR2 reads SVGIG (reference sequence). Written as DNA, the CDR3 is TGTGCCTGGAGTCCCCGACAGGGTGGGGGTGAAGCTTTCTTT. Amino acids: CAWSPRQGGGEAFF.